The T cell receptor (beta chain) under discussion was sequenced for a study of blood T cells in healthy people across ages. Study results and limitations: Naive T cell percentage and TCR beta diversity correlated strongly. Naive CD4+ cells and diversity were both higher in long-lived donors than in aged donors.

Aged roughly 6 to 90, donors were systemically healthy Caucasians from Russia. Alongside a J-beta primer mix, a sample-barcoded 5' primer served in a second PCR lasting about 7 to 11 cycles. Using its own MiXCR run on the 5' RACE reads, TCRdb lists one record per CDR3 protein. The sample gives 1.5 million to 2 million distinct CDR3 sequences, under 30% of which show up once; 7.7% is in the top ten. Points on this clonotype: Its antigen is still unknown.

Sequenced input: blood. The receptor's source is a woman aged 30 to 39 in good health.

CDR3 coding DNA: TGCGCCAGCTGGACTCCGGGACTAGCGGGGGGTGAGCAGTACTTC. It codes for CASWTPGLAGGEQYF. The rearrangement links TRBV5-1 to TRBJ2-1; 15 positions agree with TRBD2. The J call is doubtful: the DNA matches TRBJ2-7 better. Germline loops: CDR1 SGHRS, CDR2 YFSETQ. CDR3 length: 15 residues.